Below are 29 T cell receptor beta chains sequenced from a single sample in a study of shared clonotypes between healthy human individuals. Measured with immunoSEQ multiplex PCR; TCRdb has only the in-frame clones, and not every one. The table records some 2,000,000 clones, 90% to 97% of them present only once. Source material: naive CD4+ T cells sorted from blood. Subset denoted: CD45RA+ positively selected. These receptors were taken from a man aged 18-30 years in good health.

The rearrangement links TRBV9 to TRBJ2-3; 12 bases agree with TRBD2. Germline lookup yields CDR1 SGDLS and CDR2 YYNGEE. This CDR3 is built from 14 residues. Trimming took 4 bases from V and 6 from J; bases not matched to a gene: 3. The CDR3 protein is CASSLGLAGDTQYF. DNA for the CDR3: TGTGCCAGCAGCTTAGGACTAGCGGGGGATACGCAGTATTTT.

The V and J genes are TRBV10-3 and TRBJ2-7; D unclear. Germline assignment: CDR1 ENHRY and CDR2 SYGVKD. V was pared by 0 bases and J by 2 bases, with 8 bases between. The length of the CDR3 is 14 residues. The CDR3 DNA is TGTGCCATCAGTGAGTCATTCGGCCCCTACGAGCAGTACTTC. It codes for CAISESFGPYEQYF.

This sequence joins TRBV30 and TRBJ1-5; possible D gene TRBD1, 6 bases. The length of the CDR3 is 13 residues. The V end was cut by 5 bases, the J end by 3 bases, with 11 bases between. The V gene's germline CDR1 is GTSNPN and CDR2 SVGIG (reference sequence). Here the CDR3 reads CAWGGGDNQPQHF. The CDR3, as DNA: TGTGCCTGGGGAGGGGGGGACAATCAGCCCCAGCATTTT.

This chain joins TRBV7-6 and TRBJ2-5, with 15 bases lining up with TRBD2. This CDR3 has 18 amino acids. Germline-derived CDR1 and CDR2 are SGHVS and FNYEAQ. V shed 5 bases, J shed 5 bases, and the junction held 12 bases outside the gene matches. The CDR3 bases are TGTGCCAGCAGCGCGGGACTAGCGGGAGGATCAGGGAGTGAGACCCAGTACTTC. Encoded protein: CASSAGLAGGSGSETQYF. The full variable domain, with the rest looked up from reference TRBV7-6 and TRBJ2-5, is GAGVSQSPRYKVTKRGQDVALRCDPISGHVSLYWYRQALGQGPEFLTYFNYEAQQDKSGLPNDRFSAERPEGSISTLTIQRTEQRDSAMYRCASSAGLAGGSGSETQYFGPGTRLLVL.

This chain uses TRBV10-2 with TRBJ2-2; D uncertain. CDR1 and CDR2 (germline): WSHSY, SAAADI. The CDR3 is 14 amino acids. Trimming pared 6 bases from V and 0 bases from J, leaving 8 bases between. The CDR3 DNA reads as TGCGCCAGCAGAAGTTGGTCGAACACCGGGGAGCTGTTTTTT. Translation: CASRSWSNTGELFF.

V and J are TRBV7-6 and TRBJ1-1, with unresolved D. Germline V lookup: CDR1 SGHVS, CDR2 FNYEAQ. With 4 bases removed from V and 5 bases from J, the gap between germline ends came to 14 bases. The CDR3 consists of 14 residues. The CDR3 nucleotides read TGTGCCAGCAGCTCCGCTGAGGTGGGGACTGAAGCTTTCTTT. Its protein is CASSSAEVGTEAFF. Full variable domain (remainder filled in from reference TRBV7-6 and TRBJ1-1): GAGVSQSPRYKVTKRGQDVALRCDPISGHVSLYWYRQALGQGPEFLTYFNYEAQQDKSGLPNDRFSAERPEGSISTLTIQRTEQRDSAMYRCASSSAEVGTEAFFGQGTRLTVV.

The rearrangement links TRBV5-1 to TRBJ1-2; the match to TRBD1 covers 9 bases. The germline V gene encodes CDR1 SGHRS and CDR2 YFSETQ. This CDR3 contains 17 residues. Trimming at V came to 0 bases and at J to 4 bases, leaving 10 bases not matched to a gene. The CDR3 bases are TGCGCCAGCAGCTTGGGTGGACAGGGGATTTTAACCTATGGCTACACCTTC. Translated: CASSLGGQGILTYGYTF.

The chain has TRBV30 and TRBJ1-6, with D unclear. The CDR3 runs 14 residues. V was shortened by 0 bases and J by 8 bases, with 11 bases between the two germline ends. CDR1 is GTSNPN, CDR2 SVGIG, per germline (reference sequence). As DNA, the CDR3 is TGTGCCTGGAGTGTGGGGTCTCCCCATTCACCCCTCCACTTT. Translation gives CAWSVGSPHSPLHF.

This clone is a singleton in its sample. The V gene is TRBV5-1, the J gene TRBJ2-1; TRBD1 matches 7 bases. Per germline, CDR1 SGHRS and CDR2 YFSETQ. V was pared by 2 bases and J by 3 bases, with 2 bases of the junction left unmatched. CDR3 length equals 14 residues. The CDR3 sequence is CASSLQGLYNEQFF. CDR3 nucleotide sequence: TGCGCCAGCAGCTTACAGGGGCTCTACAATGAGCAGTTCTTC. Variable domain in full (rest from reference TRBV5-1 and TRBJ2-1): KAGVTQTPRYLIKTRGQQVTLSCSPISGHRSVSWYQQTPGQGLQFLFEYFSETQRNKGNFPGRFSGRQFSNSRSEMNVSTLELGDSALYLCASSLQGLYNEQFFGPGTRLTVL.

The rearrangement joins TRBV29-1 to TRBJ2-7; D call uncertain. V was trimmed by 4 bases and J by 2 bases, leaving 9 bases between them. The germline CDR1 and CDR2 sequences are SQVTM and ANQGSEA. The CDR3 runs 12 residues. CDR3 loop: CSVAPGTYEQYF. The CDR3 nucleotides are TGCAGCGTTGCTCCTGGGACCTACGAGCAGTACTTC.

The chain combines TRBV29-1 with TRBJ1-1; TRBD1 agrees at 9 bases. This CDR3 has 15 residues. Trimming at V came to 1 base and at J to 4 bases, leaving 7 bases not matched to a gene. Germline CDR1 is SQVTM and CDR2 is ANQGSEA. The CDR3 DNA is TGCAGCGTTGAAGGGGACAGGGAATGGGGCACTGAAGCTTTCTTT. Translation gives CSVEGDREWGTEAFF.

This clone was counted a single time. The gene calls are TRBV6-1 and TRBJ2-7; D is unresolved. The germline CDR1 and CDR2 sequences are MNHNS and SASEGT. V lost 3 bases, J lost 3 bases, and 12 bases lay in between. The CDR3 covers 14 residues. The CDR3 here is CASSDAGLSYEQYF. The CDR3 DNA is TGTGCCAGCAGTGATGCAGGATTAAGCTACGAGCAGTACTTC.

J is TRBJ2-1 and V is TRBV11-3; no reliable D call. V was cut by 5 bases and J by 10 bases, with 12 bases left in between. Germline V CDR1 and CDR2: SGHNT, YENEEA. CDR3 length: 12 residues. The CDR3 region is CASSLNGVEQFF. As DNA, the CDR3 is TGTGCCAGCAGCCTAAACGGAGTCGAGCAGTTCTTC.

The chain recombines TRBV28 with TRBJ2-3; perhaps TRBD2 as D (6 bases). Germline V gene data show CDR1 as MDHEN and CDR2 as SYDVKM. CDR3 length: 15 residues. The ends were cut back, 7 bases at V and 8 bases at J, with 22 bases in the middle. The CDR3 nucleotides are TGTGCCAGCACATCCTCCTGGGACTCCGGGGTTACGCAGTATTTT. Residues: CASTSSWDSGVTQYF.

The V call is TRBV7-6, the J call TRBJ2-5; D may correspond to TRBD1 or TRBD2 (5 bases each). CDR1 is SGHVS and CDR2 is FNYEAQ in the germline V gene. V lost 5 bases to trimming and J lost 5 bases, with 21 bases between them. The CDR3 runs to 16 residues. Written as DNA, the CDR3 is TGTGCCAGCAGCGCCCTGCAGAAGGGGCCGGGGGAGACCCAGTACTTC. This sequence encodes CASSALQKGPGETQYF.

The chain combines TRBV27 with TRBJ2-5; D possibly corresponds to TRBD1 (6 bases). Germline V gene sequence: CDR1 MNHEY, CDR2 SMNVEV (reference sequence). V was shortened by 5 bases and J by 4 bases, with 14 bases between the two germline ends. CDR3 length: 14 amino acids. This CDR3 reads CASSHNSRGETQYF. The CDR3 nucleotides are TGTGCCAGCAGTCATAACAGCAGGGGAGAGACCCAGTACTTC.

The DNA for the CDR3 is TGTGCCAGCAGCGTCCGACAGGGGGCCCTGACGGCCTACAATGAGCAGTTCTTC. This codes for CASSVRQGALTAYNEQFF. The gene calls are TRBV5-6 and TRBJ2-1; 10 bases agree with TRBD1. Trimming took 4 bases from V and 2 from J; bases not matched to a gene: 12. The CDR3 runs 18 residues. Germline V gene sequence: CDR1 SGHDT, CDR2 YYEEEE.

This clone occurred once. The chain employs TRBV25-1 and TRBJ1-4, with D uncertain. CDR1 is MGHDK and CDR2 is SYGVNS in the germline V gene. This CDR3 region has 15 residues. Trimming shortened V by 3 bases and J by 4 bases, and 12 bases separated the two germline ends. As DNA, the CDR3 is TGTGCCAGCAGTGAGTTCCGGGATTATAATGAAAAACTGTTTTTT. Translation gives CASSEFRDYNEKLFF.

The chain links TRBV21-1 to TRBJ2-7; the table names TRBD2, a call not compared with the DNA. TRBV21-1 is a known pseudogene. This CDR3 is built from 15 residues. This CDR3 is CASSTPRDFLYEQYF. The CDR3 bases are TGTGCCAGCAGCACTCCCCGGGACTTCCTCTACGAGCAGTACTTC.

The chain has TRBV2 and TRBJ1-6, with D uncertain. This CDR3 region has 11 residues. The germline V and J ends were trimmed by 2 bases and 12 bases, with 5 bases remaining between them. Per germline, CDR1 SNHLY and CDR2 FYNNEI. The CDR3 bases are TGTGCCAGCAGTGAACGGGGACCCCTCCACTTT. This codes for CASSERGPLHF. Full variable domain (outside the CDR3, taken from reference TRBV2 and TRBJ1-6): EPEVTQTPSHQVTQMGQEVILRCVPISNHLYFYWYRQILGQKVEFLVSFYNNEISEKSEIFDDQFSVERPDGSNFTLKIRSTKLEDSAMYFCASSERGPLHFGNGTRLTVT.

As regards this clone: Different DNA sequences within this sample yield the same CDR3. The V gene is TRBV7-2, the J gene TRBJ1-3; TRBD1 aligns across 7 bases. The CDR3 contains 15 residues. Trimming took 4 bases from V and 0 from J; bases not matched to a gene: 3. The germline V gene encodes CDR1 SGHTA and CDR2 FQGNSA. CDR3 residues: CASSSQGGSGNTIYF. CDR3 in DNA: TGTGCCAGCAGCTCCCAGGGGGGCTCTGGAAACACCATATATTTT.

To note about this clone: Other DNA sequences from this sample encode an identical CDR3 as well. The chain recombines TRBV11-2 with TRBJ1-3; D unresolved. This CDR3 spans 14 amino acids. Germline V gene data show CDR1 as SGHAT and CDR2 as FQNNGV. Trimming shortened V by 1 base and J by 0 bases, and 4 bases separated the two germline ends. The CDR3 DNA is TGTGCCAGCAGCTTAGGGCTCTCTGGAAACACCATATATTTT. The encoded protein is CASSLGLSGNTIYF.

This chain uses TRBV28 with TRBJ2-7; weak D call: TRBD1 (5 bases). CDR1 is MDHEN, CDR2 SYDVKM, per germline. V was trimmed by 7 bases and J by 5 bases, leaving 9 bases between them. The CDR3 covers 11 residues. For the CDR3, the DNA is TGTGCCAGCAAGGGGTTCGACGAGCAGTACTTC. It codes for CASKGFDEQYF.

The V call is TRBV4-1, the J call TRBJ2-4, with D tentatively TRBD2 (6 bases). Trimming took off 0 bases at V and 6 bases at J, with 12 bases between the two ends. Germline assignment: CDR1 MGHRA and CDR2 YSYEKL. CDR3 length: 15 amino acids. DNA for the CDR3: TGCGCCAGCAGCCAAGATAGGGCGGGGTTAAACATTCAGTACTTC. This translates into CASSQDRAGLNIQYF.

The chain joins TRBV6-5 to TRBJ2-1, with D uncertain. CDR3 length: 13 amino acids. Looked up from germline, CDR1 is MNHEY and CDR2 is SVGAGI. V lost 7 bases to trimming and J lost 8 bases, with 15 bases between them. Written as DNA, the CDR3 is TGTGCCAGCAAGCGAATCCCGAGCGATGAGCAGTTCTTC. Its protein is CASKRIPSDEQFF.

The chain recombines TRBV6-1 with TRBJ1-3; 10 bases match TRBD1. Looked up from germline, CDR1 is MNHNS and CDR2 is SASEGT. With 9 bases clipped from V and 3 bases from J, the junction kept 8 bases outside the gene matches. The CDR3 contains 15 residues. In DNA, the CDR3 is TGTGCCAGTGGGGACAGGGGAATCCATGGAAACACCATATATTTT. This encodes CASGDRGIHGNTIYF.

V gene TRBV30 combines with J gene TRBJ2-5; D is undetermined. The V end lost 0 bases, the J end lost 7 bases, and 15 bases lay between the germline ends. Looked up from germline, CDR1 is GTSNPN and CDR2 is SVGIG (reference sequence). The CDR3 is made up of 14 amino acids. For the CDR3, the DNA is TGTGCCTGGAGTGTAGGGCCTCCTATCGGGACCCAGTACTTC. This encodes CAWSVGPPIGTQYF.

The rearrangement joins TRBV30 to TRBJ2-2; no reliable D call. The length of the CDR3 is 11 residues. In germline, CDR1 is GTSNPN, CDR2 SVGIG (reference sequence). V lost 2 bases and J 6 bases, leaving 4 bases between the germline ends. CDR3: CAWSRSGELFF. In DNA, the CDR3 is TGTGCCTGGAGTCGGTCCGGGGAGCTGTTTTTT. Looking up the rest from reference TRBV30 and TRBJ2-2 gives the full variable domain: SQTIHQWPATLVQPVGSPLSLECTVEGTSNPNLYWYRQAAGRGLQLLFYSVGIGQISSEVPQNLSASRPQDRQFILSSKKLLLSDSGFYLCAWSRSGELFFGEGSRLTVL.

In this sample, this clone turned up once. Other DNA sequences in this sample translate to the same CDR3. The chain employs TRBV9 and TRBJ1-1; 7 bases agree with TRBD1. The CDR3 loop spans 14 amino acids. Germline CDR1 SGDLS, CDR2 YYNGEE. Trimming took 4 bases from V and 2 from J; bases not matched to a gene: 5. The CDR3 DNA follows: TGTGCCAGCAGCCCGGGACAGAGAAACACTGAAGCTTTCTTT. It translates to CASSPGQRNTEAFF.